Listed below are T cell receptor beta chains from one sample, sequenced in a study of T-cell reconstitution after alpha-beta-depleted transplantation in children. In TCRdb, the PCR reads were re-called with MiXCR into one record per CDR3 protein. The sample gives about 540,000 distinct CDR3 sequences, about 18% of which show up once; roughly 3.3% is in the top ten. This specimen consisted of PBMCs from the stem cell graft donor, obtained from the stem cell graft. These receptors came from a human donor who donated a stem cell graft to a child with acute lymphoblastic leukemia. CDR3s include the opening cysteine and the closing phenylalanine or tryptophan.

TRBJ1-6,TRBV27,CASSLSRGVFGNSPLHF
TRBJ2-1,TRBV7-3,CASSLGQGHYNEQFF
TRBJ2-2,TRBV30,CAWSWTSGRYTGELFF
TRBJ2-7,TRBV10-3,CAISGGSSYEQYF
TRBJ2-3,TRBV12-3/TRBV12-4,CASAHQRTSTDTQYF
TRBJ2-4,TRBV11-1,CASSPLIRGLGAKNIQYF
TRBJ2-1,TRBV7-6,CASSSPLGANNEQFF
TRBJ2-3,TRBV12-3/TRBV12-4,CASSSPVDTQYF
TRBJ2-5,TRBV27,CASSLRQGRETQYF
TRBJ2-1,TRBV11-2,CASSLGLAGGLSSYNEQFF
TRBJ2-1,TRBV5-1,CASSFSRGLGDNEQFF
TRBJ2-7,TRBV12-3/TRBV12-4,CASSFPGRGAEQYF
TRBJ1-2,TRBV12-3/TRBV12-4,CATDRHGYTF
TRBJ2-1,TRBV19,CASSSFSSGRGRFF
TRBJ2-7,TRBV7-2,CASSLRFATYEQYF
TRBJ2-7,TRBV29-1,CSVDGDRGTYEQYF
TRBJ1-2,TRBV5-5,CASSLAKERPRSYTF
TRBJ1-1,TRBV7-8,CASSLSAFRSSNPQAFF
TRBJ2-7,TRBV25-1,CASSEGQGVRERPYEQYF
TRBJ2-1,TRBV13,CASSNRDTLYNEQFF
TRBJ2-1,TRBV30,CAWSTSSYNEQFF
TRBJ2-5,TRBV27,CASSSGLAGIKTQYF
TRBJ2-3,TRBV7-8,CASSLGDFTQYF
TRBJ2-7,TRBV6-5,CASSYRAGQFLTYEQYF
TRBJ1-1,TRBV29-1,CSVGTGRTEAFF
TRBJ2-3,TRBV24-1,CATSEGGSTDTQYF
TRBJ2-1,TRBV7-8,CASSFQRSYNEQFF
TRBJ2-1,TRBV11-2,CASSLVAGYEQFF
TRBJ2-3,TRBV20-1,CSARSRTDTQYF
TRBJ2-7,TRBV4-1,CASSQEYLNSYEQYF
TRBJ1-3,TRBV12-3/TRBV12-4,CASSFIRNTIYF
TRBJ2-1,TRBV7-2,CASSLDLAGGQFF
TRBJ2-1,TRBV7-9,CASTSIAEGNEQFF
TRBJ2-7,TRBV4-1,CASRPGETSVYEQYF
TRBJ2-2,TRBV12-3/TRBV12-4,CASSLGADSVWAGELFF
TRBJ1-4,TRBV27,CASSAPGQANEKLFF
TRBJ2-3,TRBV6-2/TRBV6-3,CASTPGTDTQYF
TRBJ2-7,TRBV29-1,CSVTARGGSDEQYF
TRBJ2-3,TRBV12-3/TRBV12-4,CASSLSGYSTATQYF
TRBJ2-3,TRBV12-3/TRBV12-4,CASSWTSGVSTDTQYF
TRBJ2-1,TRBV6-5,CASSYEAGAYNEQFF
TRBJ2-1,TRBV19,CASSIDWAGGLTEQFF
TRBJ2-1,TRBV15,CATSKETSGSSYNEQFF
TRBJ2-3,TRBV12-3/TRBV12-4,CASSSNLAGGPDTQYF
TRBJ2-3,TRBV5-1,CASSLGQGVDTQYF
TRBJ2-1,TRBV15,CATRGGTSYNEQFF
TRBJ2-7,TRBV4-2,CASSQARDYEQYF
TRBJ1-1,TRBV13,CASSAPLIKGTEAFF
TRBJ2-7,TRBV4-1,CASSQVGGREQYF
TRBJ1-4,TRBV5-1,CASSSLHFADGKLFF
TRBJ2-1,TRBV7-3,CASSPPRNEQFF
TRBJ2-4,TRBV29-1,CSVYDDRGSENIQYF
TRBJ2-7,TRBV28,CASSPDPYEQYF
TRBJ2-7,TRBV5-1,CASSHLSPRVPPNYEQYF
TRBJ2-2,TRBV12-3/TRBV12-4,CASSQTGGTGELFF
TRBJ2-4,TRBV11-2,CASSFLTRVNIQYF
TRBJ2-1,TRBV24-1,CATSDPMNRDYNEQFF